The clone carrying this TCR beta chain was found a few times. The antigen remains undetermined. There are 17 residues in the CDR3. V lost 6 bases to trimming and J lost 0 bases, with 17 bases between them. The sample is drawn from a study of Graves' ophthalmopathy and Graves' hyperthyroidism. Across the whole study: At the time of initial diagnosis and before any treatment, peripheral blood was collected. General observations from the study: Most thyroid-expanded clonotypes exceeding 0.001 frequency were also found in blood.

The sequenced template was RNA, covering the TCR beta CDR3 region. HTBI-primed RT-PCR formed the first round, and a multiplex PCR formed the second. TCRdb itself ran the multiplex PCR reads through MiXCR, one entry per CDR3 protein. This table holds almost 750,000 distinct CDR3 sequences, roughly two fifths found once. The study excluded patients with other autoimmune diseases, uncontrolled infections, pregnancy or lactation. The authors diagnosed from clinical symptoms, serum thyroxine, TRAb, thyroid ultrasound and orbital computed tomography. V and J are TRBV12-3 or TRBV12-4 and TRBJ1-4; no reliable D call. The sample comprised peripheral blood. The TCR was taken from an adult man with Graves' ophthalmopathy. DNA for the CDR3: TGTGCCAGCAGCCCAGAGGCGGGGATCACAACTAATGAAAAACTGTTTTTT. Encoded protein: CASSPEAGITTNEKLFF.